This T cell receptor beta chain derives from a study of T cells after yellow fever vaccination. Study-wide points: Reappearance after the booster was seen for most primary-vaccination clones, at 95% to 96% CD4 and 80% to 90% CD8. Abundant clonotypes from the bulk population could get into FACS-sorted repertoires as contaminants.

Points on this clonotype: Its antigen is unknown.

5'RACE template switching produced TCR cDNA carrying a universal primer site and UMIs. TCRdb reprocessed the 5' RACE reads via MiXCR and lists one record per CDR3 protein. The repertoire consists of 250,000 to 300,000 distinct CDR3 sequences, with roughly 4.8% occurring once and the leading ten covering less than 3.5%. The TCR was taken from a man aged 18 to 29 who received the YFV17D yellow fever vaccine. This sample comprised CD4+ T cells sorted from PBMCs, obtained on the day of the yellow fever booster vaccination.

CDR3 bases: TGTGCCAGCAGCGCCGGACCGCGCTCTGGGGCCAACGTCCTGACTTTC. Protein product: CASSAGPRSGANVLTF. J is TRBJ2-6 and V is TRBV7-2; D unclear. Germline V gene lookup returns CDR1 SGHTA and CDR2 FQGNSA. V shed 5 bases and J shed 0 bases, with 11 bases lying between them. CDR3 length equals 16 residues. The whole variable domain, remainder taken from reference TRBV7-2 and TRBJ2-6, is GAGVSQSPSNKVTEKGKDVELRCDPISGHTALYWYRQSLGQGLEFLIYFQGNSAPDKSGLPSDRFSAERTGGSVSTLTIQRTQQEDSAVYLCASSAGPRSGANVLTFGAGSRLTVL.